One and the same sample provided the 20 T cell receptor beta chains below, sequenced in a study of blood T cell repertoires in COVID-19 (dated by TCRdb to the early 2020s). The library was obtained by the immunoSEQ multiplex PCR assay. TCRdb mirrors the immuneACCESS table, restricted to in-frame sequences. Some clones are absent from its copies; in checked studies, under half trace to an unresolved V gene, and the reason for the others is unknown. The table for this sample lists 150,000 to 200,000 clones; 88% of them were counted only once. The ten largest clonotypes hold around 4.8% of the sample. The sequencing input was peripheral blood. The origin of the receptors is a human donor in a cohort sampled during active COVID-19.

V is TRBV6-6 and J is TRBJ1-4; TRBD1 agrees at 8 bases. The CDR3 consists of 14 residues. The junction had 3 bases not matched to a gene; V was cut back by 2 bases and J by 7 bases. Germline V gene sequence: CDR1 MNHNY, CDR2 SVGAGI (reference sequence). The CDR3 DNA reads TGTGCCAGCAGTTACCCAGGGGGCGGTGAAAAACTGTTTTTT. Its protein product is CASSYPGGGEKLFF.

The genes are TRBV5-1 and TRBJ2-5, with 8 bases lining up with TRBD1. V gave up 1 base and J gave up 2 bases; unmatched junction bases: 4. This CDR3 region has 15 residues. Germline V gives CDR1 SGHRS, CDR2 YFSETQ. The CDR3 DNA follows: TGCGCCAGCAGCTTGACAGGGGGTCCACAAGAGACCCAGTACTTC. It specifies CASSLTGGPQETQYF.

V gene TRBV10-3 combines with J gene TRBJ1-1; 10 nucleotides align to TRBD1. V was pared by 6 bases and J by 1 base, with 2 bases of the junction left unmatched. The V gene's germline CDR1 is ENHRY and CDR2 SYGVKD. The CDR3 has 14 residues. The CDR3 is CAIRGDRGNTEAFF. As DNA, the CDR3 is TGTGCCATCAGGGGGGACAGGGGGAACACTGAAGCTTTCTTT.

CDR3 loop: CASSGGSGSMRFYNEQFF. The CDR3 DNA sequence: TGTGCCAGCAGTGGTGGTAGCGGGAGTATGAGGTTCTACAATGAGCAGTTCTTC. The V call is TRBV2, the J call TRBJ2-1; 9 nucleotides line up with TRBD2. The V and J ends lost 4 bases and 3 bases, in that order; junction bases with no gene match: 13. CDR3 length: 18 residues. Germline CDR1 reads SNHLY; CDR2 reads FYNNEI.

The V call is TRBV7-2, the J call TRBJ2-1; a weak D match, TRBD1 (5 bases). Germline V lookup: CDR1 SGHTA, CDR2 FQGNSA. The ends were cut back, 5 bases at V and 0 bases at J, with 14 bases in the middle. The CDR3 runs to 16 residues. CDR3: CASSTQGSGSYNEQFF. The CDR3 DNA is TGTGCCAGCAGCACCCAGGGATCCGGCTCCTACAATGAGCAGTTCTTC.

The chain employs TRBV7-2 and TRBJ2-5, with 16 nucleotides matching TRBD2. V lost 4 bases and J lost 5; bases outside the gene matches: 10. The germline gives CDR1 SGHTA, CDR2 FQGNSA. The CDR3 is made up of 18 amino acids. CDR3 region: CASSYTGTSGGAWETQYF. The CDR3 bases are TGTGCCAGCAGCTACACCGGGACTAGCGGGGGGGCCTGGGAGACCCAGTACTTC.

This chain uses TRBV4-3 with TRBJ2-2, with D unclear. The CDR3 contains 14 residues. CDR1 and CDR2 from the germline V gene are LGHNA and YSLEER. V was pared by 2 bases and J by 6 bases, with 10 bases between. CDR3 in amino acids: CASSQFTRAGELFF. CDR3 nucleotide sequence: TGCGCCAGCAGCCAATTTACCCGGGCCGGGGAGCTGTTTTTT.

The CDR3 bases are TGTGCCAGTAGTCCTCGAGGGACTAGCGGGAGGGTACTAAGCTCCTACAATGAGCAGTTCTTC. Translating gives CASSPRGTSGRVLSSYNEQFF. This sequence joins TRBV19 and TRBJ2-1; the match to TRBD2 covers 16 bases. The CDR3 runs 21 residues. The germline V gene encodes CDR1 LNHDA and CDR2 SQIVND (reference sequence). J gave up 0 bases and V 5 bases, and 13 bases lay outside the gene matches.

The chain recombines TRBV30 with TRBJ1-1; D gene ambiguous. The CDR3 runs 15 residues. CDR1 GTSNPN and CDR2 SVGIG come from the germline V gene (reference sequence). Trimming removed 3 bases from V and 0 bases from J, with 14 bases in between. CDR3 sequence: CAWRRSAIMNTEAFF. The CDR3 DNA is TGTGCCTGGAGAAGGTCAGCGATCATGAACACTGAAGCTTTCTTT.

The rearrangement links TRBV27 to TRBJ2-7; the match to TRBD1 covers 10 bases. The length of the CDR3 is 15 residues. V lost 2 bases to trimming and J lost 7 bases; unmatched junction nucleotides: 8. Germline-derived CDR1 and CDR2 are MNHEY and SMNVEV (reference sequence). The chain's CDR3 is CASSLTGQGSLEQYF. The CDR3 coding sequence is TGTGCCAGCAGTTTAACGGGACAGGGGTCTTTGGAGCAGTACTTC.

In this sample, this clone turned up once. The rearrangement uses TRBV7-2 and TRBJ2-7; D perhaps matches TRBD2 (6 bases). Germline V gene sequence: CDR1 SGHTA, CDR2 FQGNSA. V shed 4 bases and J shed 3 bases, with 13 bases lying between them. This CDR3 is built from 14 residues. Written as DNA, the CDR3 is TGTGCCAGCAGCTCCGGACTAACCTTCTACGAGCAGTACTTC. Translation: CASSSGLTFYEQYF. Variable domain in full (rest from reference TRBV7-2 and TRBJ2-7): GAGVSQSPSNKVTEKGKDVELRCDPISGHTALYWYRQSLGQGLEFLIYFQGNSAPDKSGLPSDRFSAERTGGSVSTLTIQRTQQEDSAVYLCASSSGLTFYEQYFGPGTRLTVT.

V is TRBV27 and J is TRBJ2-1, with 8 bases matching TRBD2. The junction had 18 bases not matched to a gene; V was cut back by 2 bases and J by 9 bases. The CDR3 runs 18 residues. Per the germline V gene, CDR1 is MNHEY and CDR2 is SMNVEV (reference sequence). The CDR3 nucleotides read TGTGCCAGCAGTTTAAGGGGTCGACTAGCTGGGACTAGAAGTGAGCAGTTCTTC. Residues: CASSLRGRLAGTRSEQFF.

The V call is TRBV28, the J call TRBJ1-3; a weak D match, TRBD1 (6 bases). Germline CDR1 is MDHEN and CDR2 is SYDVKM. With 6 bases removed from V and 0 bases from J, the gap between germline ends came to 18 bases. The CDR3 spans 17 residues. For the CDR3, the DNA is TGTGCCAGCAGGGGAAAGGACAGCTTCTTCTCTGGAAACACCATATATTTT. Translating it yields CASRGKDSFFSGNTIYF.

This clone has just one count. This rearrangement joins TRBV14 to TRBJ2-3, with 10 bases matching TRBD2. V was pared by 0 bases and J by 2 bases, with 20 bases of the junction left unmatched. This CDR3 is built from 22 residues. Germline CDR1 is SGHDN and CDR2 is FVKESK. The CDR3 DNA reads TGTGCCAGCAGCCAAGAAAGCCGCACGACCCAGCGGGGGGGAAAACTCACAGATACGCAGTATTTT. This codes for CASSQESRTTQRGGKLTDTQYF.

The V call is TRBV20-1, the J call TRBJ2-7; TRBD1 agrees at 7 bases. The germline V gene encodes CDR1 DFQATT and CDR2 SNEGSKA (reference sequence). This CDR3 contains 15 residues. J lost 3 bases, V lost 3 bases, and 11 bases had no gene match. CDR3 residues: CSASRPRDRHYEQYF. CDR3 DNA: TGCAGTGCTAGTCGCCCCCGGGACAGACACTACGAGCAGTACTTC.

The gene calls are TRBV30 and TRBJ2-2, with a possible D match to TRBD1 (6 bases). CDR3 length equals 13 residues. Germline V gives CDR1 GTSNPN, CDR2 SVGIG (reference sequence). Trimming took 1 base from V and 8 from J, leaving 11 bases between them. CDR3: CAWSGFGTGELFF. DNA for the CDR3: TGTGCCTGGAGTGGATTCGGGACAGGGGAGCTGTTTTTT.

This clone was found once. The genes are TRBV15 and TRBJ2-5, with 7 bases aligning to TRBD2. Germline values: CDR1 LNHNV, CDR2 YYDKDF (reference sequence). This CDR3 is built from 16 residues. V shed 0 bases and J 2 bases; nucleotides not matched to a gene: 6. The CDR3 sequence is CATSRDPGGTQETQYF. The CDR3 nucleotides read TGTGCCACCAGCAGAGACCCCGGGGGGACTCAAGAGACCCAGTACTTC.

The chain employs TRBV9 and TRBJ2-7, with D perhaps matching TRBD2 (6 bases). V lost 7 bases, J lost 3 bases, and 11 bases lay in between. The germline V gene encodes CDR1 SGDLS and CDR2 YYNGEE. The CDR3 covers 12 residues. CDR3 DNA: TGTGCCAGCGGGGGGATCGGCTACGAGCAGTACTTC. Translating gives CASGGIGYEQYF.

This clone was found a few times. V is TRBV2 and J is TRBJ2-1; 15 bases line up with TRBD2. The V gene end was trimmed by 4 bases and the J gene end by 7 bases; junction bases not matched to a gene: 2. Germline CDR1 and CDR2: SNHLY and FYNNEI. The CDR3 is made up of 15 amino acids. The CDR3 sequence: CASSGTSGGVNEQFF. As DNA, the CDR3 is TGTGCCAGCAGTGGGACTAGCGGGGGGGTGAATGAGCAGTTCTTC.

The chain combines TRBV7-2 with TRBJ2-2, with D perhaps matching TRBD1 (5 bases). This CDR3 region has 15 residues. Per germline, CDR1 SGHTA and CDR2 FQGNSA. V lost 5 bases to trimming and J lost 0 bases, with 10 bases between them. The CDR3 DNA is TGTGCCAGCAGCCCACAGGTTACGAACACCGGGGAGCTGTTTTTT. The encoded protein is CASSPQVTNTGELFF.